This T cell receptor beta chain was profiled in a study of blood T cell repertoires in COVID-19. This CDR3 comprises 16 residues. V lost 0 bases to trimming and J lost 2 bases, with 13 bases between them. CDR1 and CDR2 (germline): SGHDN, FVKESK. Here immunoSEQ multiplex PCR was the method, and the copy in TCRdb shows in-frame clones only, minus some. The data hold 140,000 to 150,000 clones, with approximately 89% observed a single time. The V call is TRBV14, the J call TRBJ1-1; D unclear. The sample comprised peripheral blood. This TCR came from a woman aged 45 to 65 with acute or convalescent COVID-19. The CDR3 protein is CASSQDLGRGNTEAFF. The CDR3 bases are TGTGCCAGCAGCCAAGATCTCGGGCGGGGAAACACTGAAGCTTTCTTT.